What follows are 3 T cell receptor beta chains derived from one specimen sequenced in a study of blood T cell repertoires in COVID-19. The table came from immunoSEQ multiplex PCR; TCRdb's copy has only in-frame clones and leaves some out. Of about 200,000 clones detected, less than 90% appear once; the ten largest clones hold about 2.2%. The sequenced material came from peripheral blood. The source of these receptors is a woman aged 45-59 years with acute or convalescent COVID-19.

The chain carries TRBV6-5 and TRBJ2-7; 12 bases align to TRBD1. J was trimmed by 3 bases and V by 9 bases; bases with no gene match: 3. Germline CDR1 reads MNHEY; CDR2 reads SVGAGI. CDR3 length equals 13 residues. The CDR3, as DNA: TGTGCCAGTAGGGACAGGGGGCTCTACGAGCAGTACTTC. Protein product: CASRDRGLYEQYF.

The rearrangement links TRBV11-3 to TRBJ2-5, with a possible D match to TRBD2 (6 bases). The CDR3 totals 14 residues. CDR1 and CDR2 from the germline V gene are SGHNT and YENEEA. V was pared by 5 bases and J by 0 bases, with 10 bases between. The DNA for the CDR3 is TGTGCCAGCAGCCCTCGGGACTACCAAGAGACCCAGTACTTC. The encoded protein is CASSPRDYQETQYF. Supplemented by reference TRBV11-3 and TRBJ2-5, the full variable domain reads EAGVVQSPRYKIIEKKQPVAFWCNPISGHNTLYWYLQNLGQGPELLIRYENEEAVDDSQLPKDRFSAERLKGVDSTLKIQPAELGDSAVYLCASSPRDYQETQYFGPGTRLLVL.

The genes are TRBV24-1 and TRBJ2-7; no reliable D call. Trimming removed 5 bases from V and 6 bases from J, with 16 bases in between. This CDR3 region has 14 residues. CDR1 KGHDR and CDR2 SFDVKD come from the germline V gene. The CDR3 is CATSGGGSWVEQYF. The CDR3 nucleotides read TGTGCCACCAGTGGAGGTGGCAGCTGGGTCGAGCAGTACTTC.